This is a list of T cell receptor beta chains from one sample in a study of CD8 T cells in ankylosing spondylitis. TCRdb itself ran the 5' RACE reads through MiXCR, one entry per CDR3 protein. Of approximately 520,000 distinct CDR3 sequences listed, approximately 5% are singletons. What was sequenced was blood, either unsorted or a sorted T cell fraction (not recorded which). These receptors were taken from a male donor with ankylosing spondylitis. Both conserved end residues are part of each CDR3. The D gene is left open where the match is weak. Only part of the rows carry a size: once, few, many, or a class if the clone is expanded.

>TRBJ2-1|TRBV5-1|many|TRBD2
TGCGCCAGCAGCTTCCTAGCGGGAGGGCTCAATGAGCAGTTCTTC
CASSFLAGGLNEQFF
>TRBJ2-3|TRBV5-1|many|-
TGCGCCAGCAGCTTGAACCAAGATACGCAGTATTTT
CASSLNQDTQYF
>TRBJ2-1|TRBV20-1|few|TRBD2
TGCAGTGCTAGAGGCTACCCGACTAGCGGGGGGGGGAATGAGCAGTTCTTC
CSARGYPTSGGGNEQFF
>TRBJ2-7|TRBV27|many|-
TGTGCCAGCAGTTTCGGCCACGAGCAGTACTTC
CASSFGHEQYF
>TRBJ1-3|TRBV7-2|many|-
TGTGCCAGCAGCTTAGACGGGAGCTCTGGAAACACCATATATTTT
CASSLDGSSGNTIYF
>TRBJ2-3|TRBV10-3|-|-
TGTGCCATCAGTGACCTAAGGGATACGCAGTATTTT
CAISDLRDTQYF
>TRBJ1-2|TRBV7-9|few|-
TGTGCCAGCACCTCAGGGGCTCACTATGGCTACACCTTC
CASTSGAHYGYTF
>TRBJ2-7|TRBV15|many|TRBD1
TGTGCCACCAGCCCCTGGACAGGGACCGAGCAGTACTTC
CATSPWTGTEQYF
>TRBJ2-1|TRBV15|few|-
TGTGCCACCAAGGAACTGAGCTCCTACAATGAGCAGTTCTTC
CATKELSSYNEQFF
>TRBJ2-7|TRBV5-1|many|-
TGCGCCAGCAGCTTGGGCCCGGGACCCGCCTACGAGCAGTACTTC
CASSLGPGPAYEQYF
>TRBJ2-3|TRBV5-6|many|-
TGTGCCAGCAGCATAACAGATACGCAGTATTTT
CASSITDTQYF
>TRBJ2-3|TRBV4-1|many|TRBD2
TGCGCCAGCAGCCAAGCGGGAGGGCCTGCAGATACGCAGTATTTT
CASSQAGGPADTQYF
>TRBJ2-1|TRBV14|-|TRBD2
TGTGCCAGCAGCCTGGAACCGGGGTGGCGGGAGGAAAACAATGAGCAGTTCTTC
CASSLEPGWREENNEQFF
>TRBJ1-1|TRBV9|many|-
TGTGCCAGCAGCGTAGTCGGGCGGGGTAATGCTGAAGCTTTCTTT
CASSVVGRGNAEAFF
>TRBJ1-5|TRBV25-1|many|-
TGTGCCAGCAGTGAATGGGGTAGATTACCGAATCAGCCCCAGCATTTT
CASSEWGRLPNQPQHF
>TRBJ2-5|TRBV5-1|-|-
TGCGCCAGCAGCTTGGTCCTACCTGGAGGGACCCAGTACTTC
CASSLVLPGGTQYF
>TRBJ2-3|TRBV5-6|many|-
TGTGCCAGCAGCCCATCCCCCCAGCGGAGGTACACAGATACGCAGTATTTT
CASSPSPQRRYTDTQYF
>TRBJ1-5|TRBV5-1|many|TRBD1
TGCGCCAGCAGCATGGGGACAGGTGAGGCGGAACGGACCCAGCATTTT
CASSMGTGEAERTQHF
>TRBJ2-5|TRBV5-1|few|-
TGCGCCAGCAGCCGGGCTGACGGGGAGACCCAGTACTTC
CASSRADGETQYF
>TRBJ2-7|TRBV11-2|few|TRBD2
TGTGCCAGCAGCCCTCGGGGTTCGGGAGGATCCTACGAGCAGTACTTC
CASSPRGSGGSYEQYF
>TRBJ2-7|TRBV10-2|many|-
TGCGCCAGCAGACGGGGAGTCCCTTACGAGCAGTACTTC
CASRRGVPYEQYF
>TRBJ2-6|TRBV4-1|many|-
TGCGCCAGCAGCCAAGACGGCCGGGGCTCTGGGGCCAACGTCCTGACTTTC
CASSQDGRGSGANVLTF
>TRBJ2-4|TRBV7-8|many|-
TGTGCCAGCAGCTTAAGGTCGATTTCGGCCAAAAACATTCAGTACTTC
CASSLRSISAKNIQYF
>TRBJ1-1|TRBV5-1|many|-
TGCGCCAGCAGCTTGAAGGTAGCATCAACGGACACTGAAGCTTTCTTT
CASSLKVASTDTEAFF
>TRBJ2-2|TRBV10-3|many|-
TGTGCCATCAAGATTCTGAGTGGTCGGAACACCGGGGAGCTGTTTTTT
CAIKILSGRNTGELFF
>TRBJ2-3|TRBV7-9|few|-
TGTGCCAGCAGCTCCTCCATCCGGCTGAGGGCAACAGATACGCAGTATTTT
CASSSSIRLRATDTQYF
>TRBJ2-3|TRBV29-1|many|TRBD2
TGCAGCTTTGGGCTAGCGGGGGATACGCAGTATTTT
CSFGLAGDTQYF
>TRBJ1-3|TRBV29-1|many|TRBD1
TGCAGCGTTGTGAGGGACAGTGGAAACACCATATATTTT
CSVVRDSGNTIYF
>TRBJ2-7|TRBV5-1|many|-
TGCGCCAGCACCACTGGCGTAGGCGAGCAGTACTTC
CASTTGVGEQYF
>TRBJ2-7|TRBV7-2|many|-
TGTGCCAGCAGTCCAGGGTCCACCTACGAGCAGTACTTC
CASSPGSTYEQYF
>TRBJ2-1|TRBV24-1|-|TRBD2
TGTGCCACCAGTGACTCCTCTCCTAGCGGGACGCCACGGAATGAGCAGTTCTTC
CATSDSSPSGTPRNEQFF
>TRBJ2-3|TRBV10-3|many|TRBD2
TGTGCCACTAGCGGGGGAGGGGATACGCAGTATTTT
CATSGGGDTQYF
>TRBJ1-5|TRBV7-2|many|-
TGTGCCAGCAGCTTAGAAAGTCTATATCAGCCCCAGCATTTT
CASSLESLYQPQHF
>TRBJ1-1|TRBV5-1|many|-
TGCGCCAGCAGCTCAGAACCTCGCACTGAAGCTTTCTTT
CASSSEPRTEAFF
>TRBJ2-1|TRBV5-1|-|TRBD2
TGCGCCAGCAGGAGATTAGCGGGAGTTTCCTACAATGAGCAGTTCTTC
CASRRLAGVSYNEQFF
>TRBJ2-7|TRBV20-1|many|TRBD1
TGCAGTGCTTACTATACAGGGGGGAATCCCTACGAGCAGTACTTC
CSAYYTGGNPYEQYF
>TRBJ1-4|TRBV4-1|many|-
TGCGCCAGCAGCCAAAGGGGGACCACTAATGAAAAACTGTTTTTT
CASSQRGTTNEKLFF
>TRBJ1-1|TRBV5-1|many|-
TGCGCCAGCAGCCTGGGACCGGAAGGTGAAGCTTTCTTT
CASSLGPEGEAFF
>TRBJ2-5|TRBV6-5|-|-
TGTGCCAGCAGTTACTCAGTGGGACTAGAGACCCAGTACTTC
CASSYSVGLETQYF
>TRBJ2-2|TRBV20-1|-|TRBD1
TGCAGTCTTTCAGGGGGCGATCACGGGGAGCTGTTTTTT
CSLSGGDHGELFF